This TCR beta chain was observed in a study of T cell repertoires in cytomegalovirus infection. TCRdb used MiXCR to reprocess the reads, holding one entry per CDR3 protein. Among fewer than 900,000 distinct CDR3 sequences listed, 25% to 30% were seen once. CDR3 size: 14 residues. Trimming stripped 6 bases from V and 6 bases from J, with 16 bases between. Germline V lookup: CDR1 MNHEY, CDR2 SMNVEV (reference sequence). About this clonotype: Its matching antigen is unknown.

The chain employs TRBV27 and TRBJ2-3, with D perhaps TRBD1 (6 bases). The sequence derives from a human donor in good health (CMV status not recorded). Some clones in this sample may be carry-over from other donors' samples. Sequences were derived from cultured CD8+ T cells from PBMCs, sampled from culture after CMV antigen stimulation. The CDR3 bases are TGTGCCAGCAGCCCACAGGGTAGTGGGGATACGCAGTATTTT. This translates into CASSPQGSGDTQYF.